The 17 T cell receptor beta chains below come from one sample, sequenced in a study of early T cells in non-severe SARS-CoV-2 infection. One entry per CDR3 protein results from TCRdb running MiXCR on the 5' RACE reads. Of around 21,000 distinct CDR3 sequences in the sample, 3.5% to 4.5% were seen once. The sequencing sample was made of whole blood. The receptor source for this set is an adult who was a healthcare worker with PCR-confirmed SARS-CoV-2 infection or an uninfected control (not recorded which).

This clonotype was recorded at least ten times. The chain joins TRBV7-9 to TRBJ1-1; no clear D. Trimming stripped 4 bases from V and 2 bases from J, with 11 bases between. The CDR3 has 14 amino acids. Looked up from germline, CDR1 is SEHNR and CDR2 is FQNEAQ (reference sequence). DNA for the CDR3: TGTGCCAGCAGCTCCGTGGGGTTCAACACTGAAGCTTTCTTT. Protein sequence: CASSSVGFNTEAFF.

The genes are TRBV3-1 and TRBJ2-4; 7 bases agree with TRBD1. V shed 1 base, J shed 3 bases, and the junction held 3 bases outside the gene matches. The CDR3 sequence is 15 residues long. Germline-derived CDR1 and CDR2 are LGHDT and YNNKEL (reference sequence). The CDR3 DNA is TGTGCCAGCAGCCAAGGGACAGGCCTCAAAAACATTCAGTACTTC. Amino acid sequence: CASSQGTGLKNIQYF.

This clonotype has more than one count but fewer than ten. This chain connects TRBV30 to TRBJ2-1, with 7 bases that match TRBD1. J gave up 4 bases and V 5 bases, and 8 bases lay outside the gene matches. Germline-derived CDR1 and CDR2 are GTSNPN and SVGIG (reference sequence). This CDR3 spans 14 amino acids. This chain's CDR3 is CAWRDSSIYNEQFF. CDR3 DNA: TGTGCCTGGCGGGACAGTTCAATTTACAATGAGCAGTTCTTC.

By share, this clonotype ranks as medium-sized (0.01 to 0.1%). The rearrangement joins TRBV29-1 to TRBJ2-7; 8 nucleotides line up with TRBD2. Germline lookup yields CDR1 SQVTM and CDR2 ANQGSEA. Trimming took 1 base from V and 3 from J; bases not matched to a gene: 2. The CDR3 is 13 residues long. CDR3 region: CSVEAAGGYEQYF. In nucleotides, the CDR3 is TGCAGCGTTGAAGCGGCGGGGGGCTACGAGCAGTACTTC.

This clonotype was recorded many times. The chain links TRBV10-3 to TRBJ1-2; no firm D call. Trimming removed 5 bases at V and 7 bases at J, with 8 bases between. The germline CDR1 and CDR2 sequences are ENHRY and SYGVKD. The CDR3 sequence is 11 residues long. DNA for the CDR3: TGTGCCATCAGTCGCTATGGTGGCTACACCTTC. Translating it yields CAISRYGGYTF.

This clonotype was observed at least ten times. The chain recombines TRBV5-1 with TRBJ2-7; D is unresolved. The CDR3 runs to 14 residues. Trimming stripped 0 bases from V and 4 bases from J, with 11 bases between. Germline CDR1 and CDR2: SGHRS and YFSETQ. For the CDR3, the DNA is TGCGCCAGCAGCTTGGATGGCAGAAGTTACGAGCAGTACTTC. Translation gives CASSLDGRSYEQYF.

This clonotype occurred a few times. The junction and the germline gene differ at one end; a read error may be behind it. The chain employs TRBV14 and TRBJ2-2; 7 nucleotides align to TRBD1. This CDR3 comprises 16 residues. CDR1 and CDR2 (germline): SGHDN, FVKESK. The CDR3 nucleotides read TGTGCCAGCAGGCAAGATCACGACAGGGCCACCGGGGAGCTGTTTTTT. It is translated as CASRQDHDRATGELFF.

This clonotype ranks as medium-sized. V gene TRBV27 combines with J gene TRBJ2-3; 11 bases agree with TRBD2. Losses at the gene ends were 5 bases for V and 4 bases for J; bases not matched to a gene: 8. Germline CDR1 reads MNHEY; CDR2 reads SMNVEV (reference sequence). The CDR3 runs 16 residues. CDR3 bases: TGTGCCAGCAGTCAACGGACTAGCGGGTACTCAGATACGCAGTATTTT. Encoded protein: CASSQRTSGYSDTQYF.

This clonotype was picked up many times. This sequence joins TRBV2 and TRBJ2-3; 9 nucleotides match TRBD1. The CDR3 is made up of 14 amino acids. The trim removed 6 bases at V and 3 bases at J, leaving 4 bases unmatched. Germline assignment: CDR1 SNHLY and CDR2 FYNNEI. The CDR3 loop is CASSGTGRTDTQYF. CDR3 DNA sequence: TGTGCCAGCAGCGGGACAGGGCGGACAGATACGCAGTATTTT.

This clonotype was recorded at least ten times. The chain combines TRBV6-1 with TRBJ1-1, with TRBD1 matching 9 bases. The ends lost 4 bases at V and 4 bases at J; junction bases unmatched: 4. This CDR3 spans 14 amino acids. CDR1 and CDR2 (germline): MNHNS, SASEGT. The CDR3 bases are TGTGCCAGCAGTGGGGGACAGGGTGGCACTGAAGCTTTCTTT. Protein: CASSGGQGGTEAFF.

This clonotype occurred many times. This rearrangement joins TRBV9 to TRBJ2-2, with D unresolved. The CDR3 loop spans 15 amino acids. Germline values: CDR1 SGDLS, CDR2 YYNGEE. Trimming left V 2 bases short and J 1 base short, with 9 bases between. The CDR3 reads CASSVSGGNTGELFF. The CDR3 DNA reads as TGTGCCAGCAGCGTCTCCGGCGGGAACACCGGGGAGCTGTTTTTT.

This clonotype was seen repeatedly, ten times or more. This chain uses TRBV24-1 with TRBJ2-1; D might be TRBD1 (5 bases). The germline gives CDR1 KGHDR, CDR2 SFDVKD. This CDR3 region has 13 residues. V lost 4 bases to trimming and J lost 10 bases, with 13 bases between them. The DNA of the CDR3 is TGTGCCACCAGTGACGCAGGGTTAGGCGAGCAGTTCTTC. Protein: CATSDAGLGEQFF.

This clonotype was observed a few times. The V gene is TRBV19, the J gene TRBJ2-2, with D maybe TRBD2 (7 bases). Trimming removed 3 bases at V and 5 bases at J, with 22 bases between. This CDR3 region has 18 residues. Germline CDR1 and CDR2: LNHDA and SQIVND (reference sequence). The CDR3 loop is CASSIGRLAGAQTGELFF. Written as DNA, the CDR3 is TGTGCCAGTAGTATCGGCCGTTTGGCGGGGGCCCAAACCGGGGAGCTGTTTTTT.

This clonotype was detected many times. V gene TRBV3-1 combines with J gene TRBJ2-7; no clear D. The germline V and J ends were trimmed by 1 base and 4 bases, with 11 bases remaining between them. This CDR3 spans 14 amino acids. Germline V gene lookup returns CDR1 LGHDT and CDR2 YNNKEL (reference sequence). Here the CDR3 reads CASSQAQRRYEQYF. DNA for the CDR3: TGTGCCAGCAGCCAAGCTCAGCGTCGGTACGAGCAGTACTTC.

This clonotype has more than one count but fewer than ten. The chain links TRBV18 to TRBJ2-1; TRBD1 matches 9 bases. Germline values: CDR1 KGHSH, CDR2 LQKENI. V shed 4 bases and J 7 bases; nucleotides not matched to a gene: 5. The CDR3 totals 14 residues. CDR3 in amino acids: CASSRTGTGNEQFF. As DNA, the CDR3 is TGTGCCAGCTCACGGACCGGGACAGGGAATGAGCAGTTCTTC.

This chain uses TRBV25-1 with TRBJ1-1; D gene unclear. CDR3 length: 12 amino acids. V dropped 7 bases and J dropped 2 bases, with 8 bases sitting between them. CDR1 MGHDK and CDR2 SYGVNS come from the germline V gene. Here the CDR3 reads CASTSYNTEAFF. In DNA, the CDR3 is TGTGCCAGCACTTCGTACAACACTGAAGCTTTCTTT. The whole variable domain, remainder taken from reference TRBV25-1 and TRBJ1-1, is EADIYQTPRYLVIGTGKKITLECSQTMGHDKMYWYQQDPGMELHLIHYSYGVNSTEKGDLSSESTVSRIRTEHFPLTLESARPSHTSQYLCASTSYNTEAFFGQGTRLTVV.

This clonotype was seen at least ten times. The chain has TRBV10-1 and TRBJ2-5; TRBD2 is a possible D gene (5 bases). V was pared by 3 bases and J by 6 bases, with 17 bases between. Germline CDR1 and CDR2: WNHNN and SYGVQD (reference sequence). The CDR3 is 15 residues long. CDR3 sequence reads: CASSETLSGGQTQYF. The DNA for the CDR3 is TGCGCCAGCAGTGAAACCTTGAGTGGCGGGCAGACCCAGTACTTC.